The clone carrying this T cell receptor beta chain has a count of ten or more. As yet, its antigen is unknown. Preparation of the TCRbeta library involved a method that used unique molecular identifiers. TCRdb re-called the PCR reads through MiXCR, storing one row per CDR3 protein. The sample has about 980,000 distinct CDR3 sequences, around 30% seen once. The sample originates from a study of T-cell reconstitution after alpha-beta-depleted transplantation in children. V gave up 6 bases and J gave up 6 bases; unmatched junction bases: 9. Germline CDR1 reads SGHRS; CDR2 reads YFSETQ. This CDR3 spans 14 amino acids. Study-wide results and limits: Hyperexpanded clones declined; after one year, newly produced T cells mostly supplied diversity.

The sequence was obtained from a boy younger than two who had a stem cell transplant for SCID, so the T cells may come from the graft donor. The sample consisted of PBMCs, mostly from graft donor cells, taken 360 days after TCRalphabeta/CD19-depleted stem cell transplant. The rearrangement joins TRBV5-1 to TRBJ2-1; 7 nucleotides line up with TRBD1. CDR3 protein: CASTQWTGSNEQFF. CDR3 nucleotide sequence: TGCGCCAGCACCCAGTGGACAGGATCCAATGAGCAGTTCTTC.